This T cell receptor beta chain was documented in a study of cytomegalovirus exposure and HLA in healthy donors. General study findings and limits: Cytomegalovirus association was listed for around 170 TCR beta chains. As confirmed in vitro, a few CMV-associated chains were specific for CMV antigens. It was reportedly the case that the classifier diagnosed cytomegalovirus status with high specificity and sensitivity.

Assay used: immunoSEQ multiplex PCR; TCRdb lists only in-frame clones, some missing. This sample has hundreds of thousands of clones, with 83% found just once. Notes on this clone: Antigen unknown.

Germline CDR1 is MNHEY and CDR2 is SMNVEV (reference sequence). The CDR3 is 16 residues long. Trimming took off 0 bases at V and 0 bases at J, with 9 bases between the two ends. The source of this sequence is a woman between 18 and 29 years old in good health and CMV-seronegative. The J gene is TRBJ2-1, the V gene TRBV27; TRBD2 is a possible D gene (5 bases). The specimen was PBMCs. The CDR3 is CASSLSERNSYNEQFF. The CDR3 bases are TGTGCCAGCAGTTTATCGGAGCGGAACTCCTACAATGAGCAGTTCTTC.